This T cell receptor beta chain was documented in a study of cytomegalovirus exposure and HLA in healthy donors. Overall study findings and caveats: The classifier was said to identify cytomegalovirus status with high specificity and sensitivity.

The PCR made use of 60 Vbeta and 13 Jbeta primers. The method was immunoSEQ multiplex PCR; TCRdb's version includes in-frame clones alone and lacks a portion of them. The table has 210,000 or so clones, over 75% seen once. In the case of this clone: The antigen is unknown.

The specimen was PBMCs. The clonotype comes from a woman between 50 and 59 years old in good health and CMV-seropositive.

The CDR3 is CASSPWGRRSYGYTF. DNA for the CDR3: TGTGCCAGTAGTCCGTGGGGGAGGAGGAGCTATGGCTACACCTTC. The chain carries TRBV19 and TRBJ1-2; tentatively, D is TRBD1 (5 bases). CDR1 is LNHDA and CDR2 is SQIVND in the germline V gene (reference sequence). V shed 5 bases and J shed 4 bases, with 17 bases lying between them. This CDR3 contains 15 residues.